Listed below are T cell receptor beta chains from one sample, sequenced in a study of T cells after yellow fever vaccination. One entry per CDR3 protein results from TCRdb running MiXCR on the 5' RACE reads. The sample yields some 220,000 distinct CDR3 sequences, approximately 3% seen once. The starting material was CD4+ T cells sorted from PBMCs, obtained 10 days after the yellow fever booster vaccination. Receptor source: a man aged 18 to 29 who received the YFV17D yellow fever vaccine. Each CDR3 is given with its conserved first and last residue. The order of the fields is D gene, J gene, V gene, clone size, CDR3 DNA, CDR3 protein. D genes are given only for firm matches. Rows give clone size only sometimes, using once, few, many, or a class for an expanded clone.

TRBD2	TRBJ2-1	TRBV12-3/TRBV12-4	few	TGTGCCAGCAGACGCCTAGCGGGGGGGCCTGAGCAGTTCTTC	CASRRLAGGPEQFF
NA	TRBJ2-3	TRBV4-1	many	TGCGCCACCCGAATTGGGGCCTCGACAGATACGCAGTATTTT	CATRIGASTDTQYF
NA	TRBJ2-2	TRBV4-2	many	TGTGCCAGCAGCCTGGAGACTAGTGCCGGGGAGCTGTTTTTT	CASSLETSAGELFF
NA	TRBJ2-5	TRBV5-5	few	TGTGCCAGCAGCCGTGCGGGGAGCCAAGAGACCCAGTACTTC	CASSRAGSQETQYF
TRBD1	TRBJ2-1	TRBV24-1	few	TGTGCCACCAGTGATGGGACAGGGAACTACAATGAGCAGTTCTTC	CATSDGTGNYNEQFF
NA	TRBJ2-3	TRBV5-5	NA	TGTGCCAGCAGCTTAATCATAGATACGCAGTATTTT	CASSLIIDTQYF
NA	TRBJ2-1	TRBV20-1	many	TGCAGTGCTATCCTCAGGGAGGCCCACTCCTACAATGAGCAGTTCTTC	CSAILREAHSYNEQFF
TRBD1	TRBJ1-5	TRBV12-3/TRBV12-4	many	TGTGCCAGCAGTCCGGACAGGGGGGATCAGCCCCAGCATTTT	CASSPDRGDQPQHF
NA	TRBJ1-1	TRBV20-1	NA	TGCAGTGCTAGTCCAGGGGCCGGGAACACTGAAGCTTTCTTT	CSASPGAGNTEAFF
TRBD1	TRBJ1-2	TRBV15	few	TGTGCCACCAGCTCTCCCGGACAGGGGGGCGGCTACACCTTC	CATSSPGQGGGYTF
NA	TRBJ1-3	TRBV5-1	few	TGCGCCAGCAGCCCCGGACCCTCGACCGGAAACACCATATATTTT	CASSPGPSTGNTIYF
TRBD1	TRBJ1-1	TRBV6-5	many	TGTGCCAGCAGTTACCAGGACAGGGTGACTGAAGCTTTCTTT	CASSYQDRVTEAFF
NA	TRBJ2-3	TRBV6-2/TRBV6-3	many	TGTGCCAGCACTTTCGGCAGGGGAAGGATAGATACGCAGTATTTT	CASTFGRGRIDTQYF
NA	TRBJ1-1	TRBV7-9	few	TGTGCCAGCAGCTCTAGTTTGGGGGGCGGAGAATGGCACACTGAAGCTTTCTTT	CASSSSLGGGEWHTEAFF
NA	TRBJ1-1	TRBV12-3/TRBV12-4	NA	TGTGCCAGCAGCTCTTCCGGCAATCTGAACACTGAAGCTTTCTTT	CASSSSGNLNTEAFF
NA	TRBJ1-1	TRBV6-5	few	TGTGCCAGCAGTTACACGGGGACAATGAACACTGAAGCTTTCTTT	CASSYTGTMNTEAFF
TRBD1	TRBJ2-5	TRBV7-9	many	TGTGCCAGCATCAGGGGGCGAGAGGAGACCCAGTACTTC	CASIRGREETQYF